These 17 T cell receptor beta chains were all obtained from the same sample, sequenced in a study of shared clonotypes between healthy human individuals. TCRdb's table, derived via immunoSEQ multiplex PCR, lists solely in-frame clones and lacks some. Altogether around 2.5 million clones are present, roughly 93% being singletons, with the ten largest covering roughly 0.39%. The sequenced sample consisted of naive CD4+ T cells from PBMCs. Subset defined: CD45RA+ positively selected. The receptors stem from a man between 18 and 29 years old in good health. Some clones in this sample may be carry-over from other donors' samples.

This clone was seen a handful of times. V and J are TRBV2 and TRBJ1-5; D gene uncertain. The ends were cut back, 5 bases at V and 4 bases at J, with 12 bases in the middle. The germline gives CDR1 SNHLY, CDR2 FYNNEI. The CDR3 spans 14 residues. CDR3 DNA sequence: TGTGCCAGCAGTACCGACACTCGGAATCAGCCCCAGCATTTT. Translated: CASSTDTRNQPQHF. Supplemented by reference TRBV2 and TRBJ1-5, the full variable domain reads EPEVTQTPSHQVTQMGQEVILRCVPISNHLYFYWYRQILGQKVEFLVSFYNNEISEKSEIFDDQFSVERPDGSNFTLKIRSTKLEDSAMYFCASSTDTRNQPQHFGDGTRLSIL.

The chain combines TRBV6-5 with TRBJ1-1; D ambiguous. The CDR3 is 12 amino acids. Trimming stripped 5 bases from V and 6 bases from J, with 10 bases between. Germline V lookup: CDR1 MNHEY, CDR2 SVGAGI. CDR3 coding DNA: TGTGCCAGCAGTCCCCGGGGTCCTGAAGCTTTCTTT. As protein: CASSPRGPEAFF.

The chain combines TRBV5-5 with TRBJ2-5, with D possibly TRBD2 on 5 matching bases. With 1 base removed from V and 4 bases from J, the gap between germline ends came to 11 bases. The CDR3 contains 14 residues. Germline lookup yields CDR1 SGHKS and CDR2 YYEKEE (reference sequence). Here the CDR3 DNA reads TGTGCCAGCAGCTTGACCGGGATCGGAGAGACCCAGTACTTC. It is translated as CASSLTGIGETQYF.

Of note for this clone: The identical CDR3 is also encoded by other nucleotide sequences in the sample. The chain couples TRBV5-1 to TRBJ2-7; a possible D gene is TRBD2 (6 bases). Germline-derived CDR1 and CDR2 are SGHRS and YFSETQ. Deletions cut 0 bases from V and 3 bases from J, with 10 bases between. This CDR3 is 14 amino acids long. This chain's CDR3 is CASSLGAGNYEQYF. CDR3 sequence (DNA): TGCGCCAGCAGCTTGGGGGCGGGAAACTACGAGCAGTACTTC.

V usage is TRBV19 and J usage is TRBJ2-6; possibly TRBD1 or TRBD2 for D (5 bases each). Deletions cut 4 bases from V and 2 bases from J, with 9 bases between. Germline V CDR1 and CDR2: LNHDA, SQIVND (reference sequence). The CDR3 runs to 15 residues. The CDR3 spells CASSTGRAGANVLTF. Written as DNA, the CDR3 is TGTGCCAGTAGTACAGGGAGAGCTGGGGCCAACGTCCTGACTTTC. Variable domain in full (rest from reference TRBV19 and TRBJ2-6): DGGITQSPKYLFRKEGQNVTLSCEQNLNHDAMYWYRQDPGQGLRLIYYSQIVNDFQKGDIAEGYSVSREKKESFPLTVTSAQKNPTAFYLCASSTGRAGANVLTFGAGSRLTVL.

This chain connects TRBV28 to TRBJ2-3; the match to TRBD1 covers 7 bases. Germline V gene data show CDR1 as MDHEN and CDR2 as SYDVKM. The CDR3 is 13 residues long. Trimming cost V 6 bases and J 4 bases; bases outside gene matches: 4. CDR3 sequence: CASSQGVPDTQYF. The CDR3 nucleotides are TGTGCCAGCAGCCAGGGGGTCCCAGATACGCAGTATTTT.

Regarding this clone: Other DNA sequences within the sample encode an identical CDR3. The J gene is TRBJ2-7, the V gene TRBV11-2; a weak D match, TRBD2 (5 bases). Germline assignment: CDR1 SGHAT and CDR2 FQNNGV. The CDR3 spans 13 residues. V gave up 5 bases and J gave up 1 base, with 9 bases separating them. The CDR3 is CASSPPGSYEQYF. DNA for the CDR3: TGTGCCAGCAGCCCCCCGGGGTCCTACGAGCAGTACTTC. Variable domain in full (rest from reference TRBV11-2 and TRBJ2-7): EAGVAQSPRYKIIEKRQSVAFWCNPISGHATLYWYQQILGQGPKLLIQFQNNGVVDDSQLPKDRFSAERLKGVDSTLKIQPAKLEDSAVYLCASSPPGSYEQYFGPGTRLTVT.

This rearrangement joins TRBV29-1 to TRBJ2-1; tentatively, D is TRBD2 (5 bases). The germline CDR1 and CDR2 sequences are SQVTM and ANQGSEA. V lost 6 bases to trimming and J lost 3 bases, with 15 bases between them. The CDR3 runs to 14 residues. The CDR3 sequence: CSVGLLLLYNEQFF. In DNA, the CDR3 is TGCAGCGTAGGACTCCTCCTCCTCTACAATGAGCAGTTCTTC.

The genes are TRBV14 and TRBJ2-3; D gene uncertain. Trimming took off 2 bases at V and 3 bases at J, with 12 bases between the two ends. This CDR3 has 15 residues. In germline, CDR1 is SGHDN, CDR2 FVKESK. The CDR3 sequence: CASSQLVVKTDTQYF. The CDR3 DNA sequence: TGTGCCAGCAGCCAATTGGTAGTTAAGACAGATACGCAGTATTTT. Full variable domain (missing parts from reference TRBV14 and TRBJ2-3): EAGVTQFPSHSVIEKGQTVTLRCDPISGHDNLYWYRRVMGKEIKFLLHFVKESKQDESGMPNNRFLAERTGGTYSTLKVQPAELEDSGVYFCASSQLVVKTDTQYFGPGTRLTVL.

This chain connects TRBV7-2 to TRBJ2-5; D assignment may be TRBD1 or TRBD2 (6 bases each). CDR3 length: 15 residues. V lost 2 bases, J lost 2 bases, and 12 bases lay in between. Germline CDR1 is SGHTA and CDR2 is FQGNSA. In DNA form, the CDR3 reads TGTGCCAGCAGCTTATTGGGGGGCCAACAAGAGACCCAGTACTTC. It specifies CASSLLGGQQETQYF.

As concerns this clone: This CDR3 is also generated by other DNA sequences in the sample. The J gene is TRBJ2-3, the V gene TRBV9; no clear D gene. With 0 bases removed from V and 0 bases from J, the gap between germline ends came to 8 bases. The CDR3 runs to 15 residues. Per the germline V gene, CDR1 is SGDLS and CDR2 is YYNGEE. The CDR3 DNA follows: TGTGCCAGCAGCGTAGATCCCTCAAGCACAGATACGCAGTATTTT. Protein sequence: CASSVDPSSTDTQYF.

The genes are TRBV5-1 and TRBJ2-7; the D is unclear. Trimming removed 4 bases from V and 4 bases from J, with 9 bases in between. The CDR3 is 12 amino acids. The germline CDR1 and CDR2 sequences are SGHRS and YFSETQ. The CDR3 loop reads CASSRSLYEQYF. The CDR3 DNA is TGCGCCAGCAGCAGGTCTCTTTACGAGCAGTACTTC.

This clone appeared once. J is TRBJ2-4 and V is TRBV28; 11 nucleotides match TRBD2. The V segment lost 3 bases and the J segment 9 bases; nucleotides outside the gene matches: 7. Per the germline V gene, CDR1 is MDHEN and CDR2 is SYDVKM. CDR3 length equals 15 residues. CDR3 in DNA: TGTGCCAGCAGTTTGTCCGGGACTAGCGGAAGCATTCAGTACTTC. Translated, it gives CASSLSGTSGSIQYF.

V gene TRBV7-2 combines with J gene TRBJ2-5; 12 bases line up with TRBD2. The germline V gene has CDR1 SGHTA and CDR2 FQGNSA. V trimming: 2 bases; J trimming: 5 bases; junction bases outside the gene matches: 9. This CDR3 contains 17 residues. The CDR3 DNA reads TGTGCCAGCAGCTTAAGGACTAGCGGGACCCCCCGGGAGACCCAGTACTTC. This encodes CASSLRTSGTPRETQYF.

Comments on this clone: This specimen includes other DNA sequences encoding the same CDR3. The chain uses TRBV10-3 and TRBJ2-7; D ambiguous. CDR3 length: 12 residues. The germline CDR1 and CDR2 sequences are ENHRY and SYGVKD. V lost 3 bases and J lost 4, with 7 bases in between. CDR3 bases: TGTGCCATCAGTGACGGAGCTTACGAGCAGTACTTC. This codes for CAISDGAYEQYF.

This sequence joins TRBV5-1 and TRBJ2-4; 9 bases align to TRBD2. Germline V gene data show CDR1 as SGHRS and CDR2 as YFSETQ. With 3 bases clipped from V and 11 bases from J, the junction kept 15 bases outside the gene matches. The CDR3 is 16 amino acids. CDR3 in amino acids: CASSSGLAYQGRFQYF. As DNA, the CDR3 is TGCGCCAGCAGCTCAGGACTAGCGTATCAAGGGAGATTTCAGTACTTC.

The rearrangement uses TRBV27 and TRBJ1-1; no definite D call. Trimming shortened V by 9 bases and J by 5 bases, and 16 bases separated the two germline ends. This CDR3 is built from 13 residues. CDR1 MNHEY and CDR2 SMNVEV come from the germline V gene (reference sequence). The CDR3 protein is CASRLGSGTEAFF. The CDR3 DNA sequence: TGTGCCAGTCGGCTTGGCTCGGGGACTGAAGCTTTCTTT.